This TCR beta chain was recovered during a study of T cell responses to AZD1222 COVID-19 vaccine. Study outcomes and limitations: A mostly white British donor set with more females was recruited, and clonal diversity was possibly underestimated. Spike-specific TCR breadth and depth were elevated following two AZD1222 doses.

In the case of this clone: No antigen is known for it.

The CDR3 covers 16 residues. V was shortened by 3 bases and J by 7 bases, with 16 bases between the two germline ends. Germline CDR1 MNHNS, CDR2 SASEGT. The data were produced by immunoSEQ multiplex PCR, yet TCRdb's version contains in-frame clones alone and is incomplete. The sample records about 150,000 clones, around 94% being singletons. The sequence was collected from an adult in good health. The input for sequencing was peripheral blood, taken on day 0 of AZD1222 vaccination. The V gene is TRBV6-1, the J gene TRBJ1-6; no clear D. In DNA, the CDR3 is TGTGCCAGCAGTGATAGGTTAGTCAGGAGCAATTCACCCCTCCACTTT. Translation: CASSDRLVRSNSPLHF.